What follows is one TCR beta chain and its context. The V gene's germline CDR1 is WSHSY and CDR2 SAAADI. CDR3 length: 12 residues. V lost 4 bases and J lost 6, with 6 bases in between. TCRdb keeps only in-frame clones here, not all; method: immunoSEQ multiplex PCR. The sample shows about 770,000 clones, approximately 77% of them seen only once. These data belong to a study of shared clonotypes between healthy human individuals. Sequencing was carried out using memory CD4+ T cells sorted from blood. Subset defined: CD45RA-negative fraction. The chain joins TRBV10-2 to TRBJ2-2; unclear D gene. The clonotype originates from a woman in her thirties in good health. The CDR3 coding sequence is TGCGCCAGCAGTGGGCCATCCGGGGAGCTGTTTTTT. This encodes CASSGPSGELFF.